This T cell receptor (beta chain) was recovered during a study of CD4 T cells in relation to SARS-CoV-2 and coronaviruses. This clone was detected a few times. Antigen specificity is unknown. The method was immunoSEQ multiplex PCR; TCRdb's version includes in-frame clones alone and lacks a portion of them. The data contain roughly 10,000 clones, roughly 72% of them singletons. The unexposed donors gave CD4+ T cells in about 2011-2018, prior to COVID-19. CD4+ T cells were isolated from the cells after less than 13 days of culture. CDR3 length: 16 amino acids. Trimming removed 1 base from V and 2 bases from J, with 15 bases in between. Per the germline V gene, CDR1 is LGHDT and CDR2 is YNNKEL (reference sequence).

This sequence joins TRBV3-1 (or the pseudogene TRBV3-2) and TRBJ2-7; D not certain. The receptor was isolated from a human donor in good health. The specimen sequenced was CD4+ T cells from PBMCs, cultured in vitro. The CDR3 DNA sequence: TGTGCCAGCAGCCAAGGCCCGGTCTGGGTTCCCTACGAGCAGTACTTC. It encodes CASSQGPVWVPYEQYF.